These T cell receptor beta chains were read from a single sample in a study of blood T cell repertoires in COVID-19. TCRdb keeps only in-frame clones here, not all; method: immunoSEQ multiplex PCR. This table has over 150,000 clones, around 85% appearing once. The sequencing input was peripheral blood. The receptors were gathered from a woman of 80 years or more with COVID-19, enrolled during active disease. CDR3s include the opening cysteine and the closing phenylalanine or tryptophan. Fields, in order: clone size, D gene, V gene, J gene, CDR3 protein, CDR3 DNA. The D gene is left open where the match is weak. Only part of the rows carry a size: once, few, many, or a class if the clone is expanded.

.	.	TRBV11-2	TRBJ1-5	CASSPGQFNQPQHF	TGTGCCAGCAGCCCAGGACAGTTCAATCAGCCCCAGCATTTT
.	.	TRBV29-1	TRBJ1-1	CSVAAGVRAEAFF	TGCAGCGTGGCGGCAGGGGTTAGGGCTGAAGCTTTCTTT
.	TRBD2	TRBV24-1	TRBJ2-3	CATSDPTSGGSDTQYF	TGTGCCACCAGTGACCCGACTAGCGGGGGGTCAGATACGCAGTATTTT
.	.	TRBV5-1	TRBJ1-2	CASTSAGSFGYGYTF	TGCGCCAGCACTAGTGCAGGGTCATTCGGGTATGGCTACACCTTC
.	.	TRBV10-3	TRBJ2-7	CAISGDTTYEQYF	TGTGCCATCAGTGGCGACACAACCTACGAGCAGTACTTC
.	.	TRBV6-1	TRBJ1-1	CASSEPGGARSNTEAFF	TGTGCCAGCAGTGAGCCCGGGGGGGCTCGGTCGAACACTGAAGCTTTCTTT
once	TRBD1	TRBV5-1	TRBJ1-5	CASSAGQGQPQHF	TGCGCCAGCAGCGCCGGACAGGGCCAGCCCCAGCATTTT
.	TRBD1	TRBV18	TRBJ1-6	CASSPQQGINNSPLHF	TGTGCCAGCTCACCCCAACAGGGGATAAATAATTCACCCCTCCACTTT
.	.	TRBV18	TRBJ2-2	CASSYYNMRDRFSTGELFF	TGTGCCAGCTCGTACTATAATATGCGAGACAGGTTCTCCACCGGGGAGCTGTTTTTT
.	.	TRBV5-1	TRBJ1-4	CASSLAAGEVEKLFF	TGCGCCAGCAGCTTGGCCGCAGGGGAAGTTGAAAAACTGTTTTTT
.	TRBD1	TRBV6-5	TRBJ1-3	CASRTGTGSGNTIYF	TGTGCCAGCAGGACAGGGACCGGATCTGGAAACACCATATATTTT
once	TRBD1	TRBV5-1	TRBJ1-1	CASSLAATGEAFF	TGCGCCAGCAGCTTGGCCGCGACAGGGGAAGCTTTCTTT
.	TRBD1	TRBV10-1	TRBJ2-2	CASSRTGNTGELFF	TGCGCCAGCAGCCGGACAGGGAACACCGGGGAGCTGTTTTTT
.	.	TRBV3-1/TRBV3-2	TRBJ1-4	CASSHPREKLFF	TGTGCCAGCAGCCATCCTAGAGAAAAACTGTTTTTT
.	.	TRBV3-1/TRBV3-2	TRBJ1-2	CASSQASVSTF	TGTGCCAGCAGCCAAGCGTCGGTTAGCACCTTC
.	.	TRBV7-9	TRBJ2-1	CASSLAGGGSNEQFF	TGTGCCAGCAGCTTAGCGGGAGGGGGATCCAATGAGCAGTTCTTC
few	TRBD1	TRBV20-1	TRBJ2-7	CSAGQGAQYF	TGCAGTGCTGGCCAGGGGGCGCAGTACTTC
.	TRBD1	TRBV10-3	TRBJ2-7	CAINTGTGSSGYEQYF	TGTGCCATCAACACCGGGACAGGCTCATCAGGATACGAGCAGTACTTC
.	.	TRBV18	TRBJ1-3	CASSPPGGIGNTIYF	TGTGCCAGCTCACCACCGGGGGGTATCGGAAACACCATATATTTT
.	.	TRBV7-3	TRBJ2-2	CASSYLTSGELFF	TGTGCCAGCAGCTACCTAACCTCCGGGGAGCTGTTTTTT
.	.	TRBV18	TRBJ1-2	CASSRGGAYGYTF	TGTGCCAGCTCCCGGGGAGGGGCTTACGGCTACACCTTC
.	.	TRBV9	TRBJ1-2	CASSVGTEPGVETF	TGTGCCAGCAGCGTAGGGACAGAGCCCGGAGTAGAAACCTTC
.	TRBD1	TRBV7-9	TRBJ1-6	CASSLGQGSPLHF	TGTGCCAGCAGCTTAGGACAGGGGTCACCCCTCCACTTT
.	TRBD1	TRBV5-1	TRBJ1-5	CASSPGQGIRQPQHF	TGCGCCAGCAGCCCGGGACAGGGGATTCGTCAGCCCCAGCATTTT
once	TRBD1	TRBV3-1/TRBV3-2	TRBJ1-1	CASSQGWRTGPTEAFF	TGTGCCAGCAGCCAAGGTTGGCGGACAGGGCCCACTGAAGCTTTCTTT
.	TRBD2	TRBV5-7	TRBJ2-4	CASSLVSGGARHIQYF	TGTGCCAGCAGCTTGGTTAGCGGGGGGGCCCGGCACATTCAGTACTTC
.	.	TRBV12-3/TRBV12-4	TRBJ2-1	CASSLRIGSAEFF	TGTGCCAGCAGTTTGAGGATCGGGTCTGCGGAGTTCTTC
.	TRBD2	TRBV5-4	TRBJ2-5	CASSLALAGGLGTQYF	TGTGCCAGCAGCTTAGCTCTAGCGGGGGGACTGGGGACCCAGTACTTC
once	.	TRBV10-3	TRBJ2-2	CAIRGGRQDPSGTGELFF	TGTGCCATCAGGGGGGGTAGACAGGACCCTAGCGGCACCGGGGAGCTGTTTTTT
.	.	TRBV12-3/TRBV12-4	TRBJ2-2	CASREQGSGELFF	TGTGCCAGCAGAGAACAGGGATCCGGGGAGCTGTTTTTT
.	TRBD1	TRBV5-8	TRBJ2-5	CASSSYPGTAIQGAQYF	TGTGCCAGCAGCTCATACCCCGGGACAGCCATTCAAGGGGCCCAGTACTTC
once	TRBD2	TRBV9	TRBJ2-7	CASSVGAGESGEQYF	TGTGCCAGCAGCGTAGGGGCGGGAGAGTCGGGCGAGCAGTACTTC
.	.	TRBV7-2	TRBJ2-1	CASSFYDEQFF	TGTGCCAGCAGCTTCTATGATGAGCAGTTCTTC
.	TRBD1	TRBV5-1	TRBJ1-2	CASSRTQGASDGYTF	TGCGCCAGCAGCCGCACGCAGGGGGCCTCGGATGGCTACACCTTC
few	.	TRBV6-1	TRBJ1-2	CASSEDRYYGYTF	TGTGCCAGCAGTGAAGACCGGTACTATGGCTACACCTTC
.	.	TRBV5-1	TRBJ1-1	CASSFPGMNTEAFF	TGCGCCAGCAGCTTTCCAGGGATGAACACTGAAGCTTTCTTT
.	.	TRBV28	TRBJ2-2	CASSFRVGTGELFF	TGTGCCAGCAGTTTCAGGGTTGGCACCGGGGAGCTGTTTTTT
.	.	TRBV29-1	TRBJ1-5	CSVVGDGNQPQHF	TGCAGCGTTGTAGGGGATGGGAATCAGCCCCAGCATTTT
.	.	TRBV5-1	TRBJ1-1	CSSQSGVNTEAFF	TGCTCCTCCCAAAGCGGGGTGAACACTGAAGCTTTCTTT
.	.	TRBV5-5	TRBJ2-5	CASSTLGEGTQYF	TGTGCCAGCAGCACCCTCGGGGAAGGGACCCAGTACTTC
.	.	TRBV28	TRBJ1-1	CASSFRVRNTEAFF	TGTGCCAGCAGTTTTCGGGTGAGGAACACTGAAGCTTTCTTT
.	.	TRBV27	TRBJ1-2	CASSSREPLYGYTF	TGTGCCAGCAGTAGCCGGGAGCCCCTTTATGGCTACACCTTC
.	TRBD1	TRBV28	TRBJ1-3	CASKGDRGSGNTIYF	TGTGCCAGCAAGGGGGACAGGGGATCTGGAAACACCATATATTTT
.	.	TRBV5-1	TRBJ2-7	CASSLGAASEQYF	TGCGCCAGCAGCTTGGGGGCCGCCAGCGAGCAGTACTTC
.	.	TRBV4-1	TRBJ1-1	CASSQEERAGTEAFF	TGCGCCAGCAGCCAAGAGGAGCGCGCGGGGACTGAAGCTTTCTTT
.	.	TRBV6-1	TRBJ2-5	CASSELSQFQETQYF	TGTGCCAGCAGTGAATTGTCCCAGTTCCAAGAGACCCAGTACTTC
.	TRBD1	TRBV7-9	TRBJ2-3	CASSARGSTDTQYF	TGTGCCAGCAGTGCCAGGGGGAGCACAGATACGCAGTATTTT
.	TRBD1	TRBV27	TRBJ1-2	CASSPIQGTTGYTF	TGTGCCAGCAGCCCAATACAGGGGACAACGGGCTACACCTTC
.	.	TRBV28	TRBJ2-5	CASSLSDTPSAQYF	TGTGCCAGCAGTTTAAGTGACACCCCGTCGGCCCAGTACTTC
.	TRBD1	TRBV4-1	TRBJ1-2	CASSHAGTGGHYGYTF	TGCGCCAGCAGCCATGCCGGGACAGGGGGCCACTATGGCTACACCTTC
.	TRBD1	TRBV6-2/TRBV6-3	TRBJ1-2	CASSSTGPSYGYTF	TGTGCCAGCAGTTCGACAGGGCCGAGCTATGGCTACACCTTC
.	.	TRBV28	TRBJ2-7	CASSFLAGTYEQYF	TGTGCCAGCAGTTTTTTGGCGGGGACCTACGAGCAGTACTTC
.	TRBD2	TRBV10-3	TRBJ2-1	CAISEVAGGLGEQFF	TGTGCCATCAGTGAGGTAGCGGGAGGGTTGGGTGAGCAGTTCTTC
few	.	TRBV18	TRBJ1-1	CASSPSERGVSEAFF	TGTGCCAGCTCACCGTCGGAACGGGGGGTCTCTGAAGCTTTCTTT
.	.	TRBV5-5	TRBJ2-3	CASRMDSYPDTQYF	TGTGCCAGCAGGATGGACAGCTACCCAGATACGCAGTATTTT
.	.	TRBV11-2	TRBJ1-3	CASSANPGGYNTIYF	TGTGCCAGCAGCGCCAACCCCGGGGGATACAACACCATATATTTT
.	TRBD1	TRBV3-1/TRBV3-2	TRBJ1-4	CASSQGDREREKLFF	TGTGCCAGCAGCCAAGGGGACAGGGAGAGGGAAAAACTGTTTTTT
few	.	TRBV7-8	TRBJ2-7	CASSLELGATYEQYF	TGTGCCAGCAGCTTAGAACTGGGGGCCACCTACGAGCAGTACTTC
.	TRBD1	TRBV12-3/TRBV12-4	TRBJ2-1	CASSVTGPGGQFF	TGTGCCAGCAGTGTGACAGGGCCAGGGGGGCAGTTCTTC
.	TRBD2	TRBV6-7	TRBJ2-3	CASSYPSTSGRAILGTDTQYF	TGTGCCAGCAGTTACCCCTCGACTAGCGGGAGGGCCATTTTGGGGACAGATACGCAGTATTTT